The 30 T cell receptor beta chains below come from one sample, sequenced in a study of blood T cell repertoires in COVID-19. Libraries were prepared by immunoSEQ multiplex PCR; TCRdb keeps only in-frame clonotypes and omits some of them. The table records 100,000 to 150,000 clones, around 86% of them present only once. Material: peripheral blood. Receptors were obtained from a woman aged 70-85 years with acute or convalescent COVID-19.

The chain links TRBV9 to TRBJ2-5; 12 bases are shared with TRBD2. The CDR3 spans 15 residues. Germline CDR1 is SGDLS and CDR2 is YYNGEE. V trimming: 4 bases; J trimming: 7 bases; junction bases outside the gene matches: 8. In nucleotides, the CDR3 is TGTGCCAGCAGCCTCGGACTAGCGGGACGTCGGACCCAGTACTTC. This encodes CASSLGLAGRRTQYF.

DNA for the CDR3: TGTGCCAGCAGCCGACAGGGGAGGGGGCAAGAGACCCAGTACTTC. This gives the protein CASSRQGRGQETQYF. This chain uses TRBV11-2 with TRBJ2-5; possibly TRBD1 for D (8 bases). CDR3 size: 15 residues. Looked up from germline, CDR1 is SGHAT and CDR2 is FQNNGV. Trimming shortened V by 5 bases and J by 2 bases, and 15 bases separated the two germline ends. Supplemented by reference TRBV11-2 and TRBJ2-5, the full variable domain reads EAGVAQSPRYKIIEKRQSVAFWCNPISGHATLYWYQQILGQGPKLLIQFQNNGVVDDSQLPKDRFSAERLKGVDSTLKIQPAKLEDSAVYLCASSRQGRGQETQYFGPGTRLLVL.

The V call is TRBV2, the J call TRBJ1-2; D unresolved. This CDR3 comprises 12 residues. Germline CDR1 SNHLY, CDR2 FYNNEI. The V end was cut by 4 bases, the J end by 4 bases, with 7 bases between. The CDR3 region has the DNA TGTGCCAGCAGTGGGCTCACCTATGGCTACACCTTC. It specifies CASSGLTYGYTF.

This clone was recorded once. The genes are TRBV7-2 and TRBJ2-3; unclear D gene. The V gene lost 5 bases and the J gene lost 3 bases, with 12 bases spanning the gap. The CDR3 is 14 amino acids. Germline assignment: CDR1 SGHTA and CDR2 FQGNSA. CDR3 protein: CASSPDKATDTQYF. The CDR3 DNA follows: TGTGCCAGCAGCCCCGACAAGGCAACAGATACGCAGTATTTT.

This clone was detected many times. The CDR3 DNA sequence: TGTGCCACCAGTGATGCAGGGGACCGCCTCGAGCAGTACTTC. This codes for CATSDAGDRLEQYF. The V call is TRBV24-1, the J call TRBJ2-7; D is perhaps TRBD1 (6 bases). V was pared by 3 bases and J by 6 bases, with 14 bases between. Germline V gene lookup returns CDR1 KGHDR and CDR2 SFDVKD. The CDR3 is 14 residues long.

For the CDR3, the DNA is TGTGCCAGCAGCTTGGGTTCGTCAGGGAACACCGGGGAGCTGTTTTTT. This gives the protein CASSLGSSGNTGELFF. The chain combines TRBV5-6 with TRBJ2-2; D is unresolved. The CDR3 length is 16 residues. Deletions cut 0 bases from V and 1 base from J, with 10 bases between. The V gene's germline CDR1 is SGHDT and CDR2 YYEEEE.

The V gene is TRBV11-2, the J gene TRBJ2-2, with TRBD1 matching over 7 bases. The CDR3 sequence is 14 residues long. J lost 4 bases, V lost 3 bases, and 2 bases had no gene match. Germline lookup yields CDR1 SGHAT and CDR2 FQNNGV. CDR3 residues: CASSFNRGTGELFF. The CDR3 DNA sequence: TGTGCCAGCAGCTTTAACAGGGGCACCGGGGAGCTGTTTTTT.

This clone was seen a handful of times. The chain links TRBV29-1 to TRBJ2-7, with D perhaps TRBD2 (5 bases). The V gene lost 1 base and the J gene lost 5 bases, with 9 bases spanning the gap. Germline CDR1 is SQVTM and CDR2 is ANQGSEA. The CDR3 totals 12 residues. CDR3 in DNA: TGCAGCGTTGAAGGCGACGGGAACGAGCAGTACTTC. It specifies CSVEGDGNEQYF.

This rearrangement joins TRBV4-2 to TRBJ2-5, with 10 bases that match TRBD2. Unmatched junction bases numbered 4, after V lost 1 base and J lost 2 bases. Germline loops: CDR1 LGHNA, CDR2 YNFKEQ. The length of the CDR3 is 16 residues. CDR3 region: CASSQVLAGDQETQYF. The CDR3, as DNA: TGTGCCAGCAGCCAAGTTCTAGCGGGGGATCAAGAGACCCAGTACTTC.

The V gene is TRBV2, the J gene TRBJ1-5; D remains unclear. Germline CDR1 reads SNHLY; CDR2 reads FYNNEI. Deletions cut 4 bases from V and 4 bases from J, with 11 bases between. The CDR3 is 14 amino acids. In DNA form, the CDR3 reads TGTGCCAGCAGTGGTCCCGCTGAGAATCAGCCCCAGCATTTT. It encodes CASSGPAENQPQHF.

This chain uses TRBV6-5 with TRBJ1-1, with 12 positions matching TRBD1. With V trimmed by 10 bases and J by 5 bases, 8 bases remained unmatched. This CDR3 spans 14 amino acids. CDR1 MNHEY and CDR2 SVGAGI come from the germline V gene. The chain's CDR3 is CAIRDRGPGTEAFF. The CDR3 DNA reads TGTGCCATAAGGGACAGGGGGCCTGGGACTGAAGCTTTCTTT.

The chain has TRBV10-3 and TRBJ1-2; 9 nucleotides agree with TRBD1. CDR3 length equals 13 residues. The V gene end was trimmed by 6 bases and the J gene end by 5 bases; junction bases not matched to a gene: 4. Germline V gene data show CDR1 as ENHRY and CDR2 as SYGVKD. CDR3 in DNA: TGTGCCATCAGGCTGGGGACAGGGTATGGCTACACCTTC. It encodes CAIRLGTGYGYTF.

In this sample, this clone turned up once. This chain joins TRBV9 and TRBJ2-7, with D tentatively TRBD1 (5 bases). This CDR3 has 14 amino acids. V was pared by 1 base and J by 6 bases, with 14 bases between. Germline loops: CDR1 SGDLS, CDR2 YYNGEE. This chain's CDR3 is CASSVSLGVLEQYF. The CDR3 region has the DNA TGTGCCAGCAGCGTATCCTTAGGGGTCCTCGAGCAGTACTTC.

The chain is built from TRBV12-5 and TRBJ1-1; TRBD1 aligns across 7 bases. Trimming cost V 8 bases and J 2 bases; bases outside gene matches: 8. The CDR3 spans 14 residues. Germline CDR1 reads LGHNT; CDR2 reads FRNRAP. The CDR3 sequence: CASSYGTANTEAFF. CDR3 DNA sequence: TGTGCTAGTTCCTACGGGACAGCAAACACTGAAGCTTTCTTT. Full variable domain (missing parts from reference TRBV12-5 and TRBJ1-1): DARVTQTPRHKVTEMGQEVTMRCQPILGHNTVFWYRQTMMQGLELLAYFRNRAPLDDSGMPKDRFSAEMPDATLATLKIQPSEPRDSAVYFCASSYGTANTEAFFGQGTRLTVV.

Only a few counts were recorded for this clone. The genes are TRBV7-8 and TRBJ2-1; 9 positions match TRBD2. The CDR3 has 16 amino acids. The V segment lost 1 base and the J segment 6 bases; nucleotides outside the gene matches: 7. Germline CDR1 SGHVS, CDR2 FQNEAQ. In DNA form, the CDR3 reads TGTGCCAGCAGCTTAGTAGGTAGCGGGGGAGTCAATGAGCAGTTCTTC. It yields the protein CASSLVGSGGVNEQFF. Supplemented by reference TRBV7-8 and TRBJ2-1, the full variable domain reads GAGVSQSPRYKVAKRGQDVALRCDPISGHVSLFWYQQALGQGPEFLTYFQNEAQLDKSGLPSDRFFAERPEGSVSTLKIQRTQQEDSAVYLCASSLVGSGGVNEQFFGPGTRLTVL.

This clone was counted only a few times. This rearrangement joins TRBV9 to TRBJ2-7; D is unclear. This CDR3 spans 13 amino acids. Trimming removed 0 bases from V and 2 bases from J, with 6 bases in between. Germline V gene lookup returns CDR1 SGDLS and CDR2 YYNGEE. CDR3 in DNA: TGTGCCAGCAGCGTAGCTGGAGCCTACGAGCAGTACTTC. This sequence encodes CASSVAGAYEQYF.

This clone has a single count. The rearrangement links TRBV24-1 to TRBJ1-1, with TRBD1 as a possible D gene (5 bases). The V end lost 4 bases, the J end lost 0 bases, and 20 bases lay between the germline ends. CDR3 length: 18 amino acids. The germline CDR1 and CDR2 sequences are KGHDR and SFDVKD. The CDR3 nucleotides read TGTGCCACCAGTGAAAGTTTCCGGGGGAGAGATATGAACACTGAAGCTTTCTTT. This gives the protein CATSESFRGRDMNTEAFF.

The J gene is TRBJ1-1, the V gene TRBV28; no definite D call. The germline gives CDR1 MDHEN, CDR2 SYDVKM. This CDR3 is built from 16 residues. Trimming cost V 8 bases and J 1 base, with 20 bases left between them. The CDR3: CASPGKTSSPNTEAFF. The CDR3 DNA follows: TGTGCCAGCCCGGGGAAGACTTCCTCCCCGAACACTGAAGCTTTCTTT.

The CDR3 DNA sequence: TGTGCCAGCAGCTCCGGACTAGCCCAAACAGATACGCAGTATTTT. This gives the protein CASSSGLAQTDTQYF. This rearrangement joins TRBV28 to TRBJ2-3; 8 nucleotides align to TRBD2. In germline, CDR1 is MDHEN, CDR2 SYDVKM. The length of the CDR3 is 15 residues. Trimming cost V 6 bases and J 3 bases; bases outside gene matches: 8.

This chain connects TRBV19 to TRBJ1-3; D is unresolved. V lost 10 bases and J lost 0, with 13 bases in between. CDR3 length: 14 residues. Germline assignment: CDR1 LNHDA and CDR2 SQIVND (reference sequence). The CDR3 region is CATKPVASGNTIYF. The CDR3 nucleotides read TGTGCCACCAAACCAGTAGCCTCTGGAAACACCATATATTTT.

The chain has TRBV19 and TRBJ2-2; 9 bases fit TRBD1. The CDR3 totals 16 residues. Germline CDR1 LNHDA, CDR2 SQIVND (reference sequence). Unmatched junction bases numbered 7, after V lost 4 bases and J lost 4 bases. In DNA form, the CDR3 reads TGTGCCAGTAGTAGAGAGGGACAGGGAGGCACCGGGGAGCTGTTTTTT. Its protein product is CASSREGQGGTGELFF.

The CDR3 loop reads CASSSPAGARNQPQHF. The CDR3 nucleotides read TGTGCCAGCAGTTCCCCGGCGGGGGCGCGCAATCAGCCCCAGCATTTT. The chain combines TRBV28 with TRBJ1-5; a possible D gene is TRBD1 (6 bases). Germline loops: CDR1 MDHEN, CDR2 SYDVKM. This CDR3 has 16 residues. With 4 bases removed from V and 2 bases from J, the gap between germline ends came to 15 bases. Looking up the rest from reference TRBV28 and TRBJ1-5 gives the full variable domain: DVKVTQSSRYLVKRTGEKVFLECVQDMDHENMFWYRQDPGLGLRLIYFSYDVKMKEKGDIPEGYSVSREKKERFSLILESASTNQTSMYLCASSSPAGARNQPQHFGDGTRLSIL.

The chain is built from TRBV6-1 and TRBJ1-1; D possibly corresponds to TRBD1 (5 bases). Looked up from germline, CDR1 is MNHNS and CDR2 is SASEGT. This CDR3 has 15 residues. V shed 2 bases and J shed 1 base, with 11 bases lying between them. The CDR3 nucleotides are TGTGCCAGCAGTGAAACCGCAGGGCCGAACACTGAAGCTTTCTTT. Translated, it gives CASSETAGPNTEAFF.

Points on this clone: The identical CDR3 is also encoded by other nucleotide sequences in the sample. The rearrangement joins TRBV18 to TRBJ2-5; 11 bases map to TRBD2. CDR3 length: 15 residues. The germline gives CDR1 KGHSH, CDR2 LQKENI. V lost 3 bases and J lost 1; bases outside the gene matches: 1. This CDR3 reads CASSPGLAGQETQYF. The CDR3 DNA sequence: TGTGCCAGCTCACCTGGACTAGCGGGCCAAGAGACCCAGTACTTC.

V gene TRBV3-1 (or the pseudogene TRBV3-2) combines with J gene TRBJ2-5; 11 bases are a match to TRBD2. The CDR3 is made up of 16 amino acids. Germline lookup yields CDR1 LGHDT and CDR2 YNNKEL (reference sequence). Germline trimming cut 0 bases from V and 1 base from J; bases unmatched to any gene: 1. The CDR3 bases are TGTGCCAGCAGCCAAGATCTAGCGGGGGGCCAAGAGACCCAGTACTTC. Amino acid sequence: CASSQDLAGGQETQYF.

The rearrangement uses TRBV24-1 and TRBJ2-3, with 9 bases that match TRBD2. With V trimmed by 2 bases and J by 6 bases, 8 bases remained unmatched. Germline V gene sequence: CDR1 KGHDR, CDR2 SFDVKD. The CDR3 is made up of 16 amino acids. In DNA form, the CDR3 reads TGTGCCACCAGTGATTATAGCGGGGGAGCATCGGATACGCAGTATTTT. Its translation: CATSDYSGGASDTQYF.

This clone was detected only once. The chain links TRBV28 to TRBJ2-2; unclear D gene. V was pared by 9 bases and J by 0 bases, with 11 bases between. The CDR3 consists of 14 residues. Germline V gene sequence: CDR1 MDHEN, CDR2 SYDVKM. The CDR3 DNA sequence: TGTGCCAGTAGAAGTACCTCGAACACCGGGGAGCTGTTTTTT. Translating gives CASRSTSNTGELFF.

This chain links TRBV5-6 with TRBJ2-7, with D unclear. Germline CDR1 SGHDT, CDR2 YYEEEE. Trimming left V 1 base short and J 2 bases short, with 16 bases between. There are 16 residues in the CDR3. For the CDR3, the DNA is TGTGCCAGCAGCTTGTTCTTTAACCAGGATGCCTACGAGCAGTACTTC. It specifies CASSLFFNQDAYEQYF.

As to this clone: Other DNA sequences in the same sample also yield this CDR3. The rearrangement links TRBV28 to TRBJ1-1; D perhaps matches TRBD1 (6 bases). The V and J ends lost 7 bases and 3 bases respectively, with 9 bases between them. CDR1 MDHEN and CDR2 SYDVKM come from the germline V gene. The CDR3 spans 12 residues. The chain's CDR3 is CASNTGYTEAFF. CDR3 DNA: TGTGCCAGCAACACAGGGTACACTGAAGCTTTCTTT.

CDR3 nucleotides: TGTGCCAGCAGCTTAGATAGGGGGAAAGAGACCCAGTACTTC. Translating it yields CASSLDRGKETQYF. The chain recombines TRBV7-2 with TRBJ2-5, with D maybe TRBD1 (6 bases). Trimming shortened V by 1 base and J by 3 bases, and 9 bases separated the two germline ends. Germline loops: CDR1 SGHTA, CDR2 FQGNSA. CDR3 size: 14 residues.